One TCR beta chain is described in this entry. Its antigen is currently not known. The sample holds no much larger clone one base away, and base qualities are not on file. The data are from a study of T cell changes during pregnancy in multiple sclerosis (dated by TCRdb to the late 2010s). A note on the overall study: The study examined how the T cell repertoire changed over the course of pregnancy in women with multiple sclerosis.

Library generation was performed with the immunoSEQ multiplex PCR assay. TCRdb retrieved this table from immuneACCESS and kept in-frame rearrangements only. Not all clones are present; in checked studies, unresolved V genes account for under half, and no reason is known for the remainder. The sample profile shows 35,000 to 50,000 clones; 87% of them were found once. Under 0.9% of the sample is taken by the ten largest. CDR3 length: 11 amino acids, cysteine to phenylalanine. Solely the CDR3 DNA is kept, with 33 bases framed from the first base. V was cut back by 4 bases and J by 5 bases, leaving a gap of 9 bases between them. The germline V gene (reference sequence) supplies CDR1 DFQATT and CDR2 SNEGSKA.

The receptor comes from a female donor with multiple sclerosis, enrolled in a pregnancy study. Recombination linked TRBV20-1 to TRBJ2-7; 6 matching bases give a weak D call of TRBD1. The sequencing here drew on CD4+ T cells from peripheral blood mononuclear cells, taken after pregnancy. The sequence in DNA is TGCAGTGCTAACAGGGCTGACGAGCAGTACTTC. Its protein reads: CSANRADEQYF.